This T cell receptor (beta chain) originates from a study of control samples from healthy donors and cancer patients. Looked up from germline, CDR1 is MDHEN and CDR2 is SYDVKM. The length of the CDR3 is 16 residues. Trimming cost V 6 bases and J 0 bases, with 16 bases left between them. Using immunoSEQ multiplex PCR, the repertoire was profiled, and TCRdb retains in-frame clones only, with some absent. The data show approximately 150,000 clones, 88% seen once. The sample comprised blood. This clonotype was obtained from a young man in good health. The V gene is TRBV28, the J gene TRBJ2-3; D is unclear. This CDR3 is CASRAYGVTSTDTQYF. Written as DNA, the CDR3 is TGTGCCAGCAGAGCTTACGGCGTCACTAGCACAGATACGCAGTATTTT. Supplemented by reference TRBV28 and TRBJ2-3, the full variable domain reads DVKVTQSSRYLVKRTGEKVFLECVQDMDHENMFWYRQDPGLGLRLIYFSYDVKMKEKGDIPEGYSVSREKKERFSLILESASTNQTSMYLCASRAYGVTSTDTQYFGPGTRLTVL.